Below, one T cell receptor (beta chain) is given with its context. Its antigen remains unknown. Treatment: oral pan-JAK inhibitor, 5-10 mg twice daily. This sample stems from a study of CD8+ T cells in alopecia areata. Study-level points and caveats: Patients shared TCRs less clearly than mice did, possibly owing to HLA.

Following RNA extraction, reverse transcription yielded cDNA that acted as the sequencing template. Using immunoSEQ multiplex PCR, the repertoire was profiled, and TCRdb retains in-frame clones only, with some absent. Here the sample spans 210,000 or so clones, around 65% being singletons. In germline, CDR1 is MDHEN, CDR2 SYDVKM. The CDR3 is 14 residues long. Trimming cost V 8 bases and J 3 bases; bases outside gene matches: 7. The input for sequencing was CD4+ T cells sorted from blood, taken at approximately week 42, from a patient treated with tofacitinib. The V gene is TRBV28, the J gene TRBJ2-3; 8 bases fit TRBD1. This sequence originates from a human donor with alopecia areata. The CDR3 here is CASLEGQATDTQYF. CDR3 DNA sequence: TGTGCCAGCCTGGAGGGACAGGCGACAGATACGCAGTATTTT. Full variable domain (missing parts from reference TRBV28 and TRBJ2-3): DVKVTQSSRYLVKRTGEKVFLECVQDMDHENMFWYRQDPGLGLRLIYFSYDVKMKEKGDIPEGYSVSREKKERFSLILESASTNQTSMYLCASLEGQATDTQYFGPGTRLTVL.